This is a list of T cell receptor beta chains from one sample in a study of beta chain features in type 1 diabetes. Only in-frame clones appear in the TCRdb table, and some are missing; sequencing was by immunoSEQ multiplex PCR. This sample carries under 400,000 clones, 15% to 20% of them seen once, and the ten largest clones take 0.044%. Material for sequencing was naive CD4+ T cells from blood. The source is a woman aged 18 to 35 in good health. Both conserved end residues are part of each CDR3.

CASSPTPDRGYEQYF | TRBV11-3
CASSRTVSFEAFF | TRBV6-1
CASSPRTGDQPQHF | TRBV7-2
CASSVNEQFF | TRBV2
CASSRRQGASHYGYTF | TRBV7-8
CASSQPRDRSSGNTIYF | TRBV4-1
CASSKGQGRLNEQFF | TRBV7-7
CASSLGVGLGYGEQFF | TRBV11-2
CASSRDRGGNSPLHF | TRBV18
CASSTATGGVEQYF | TRBV19
CASSQTGTSVETQYF | TRBV4-1
CASRGQEAEAFF | TRBV5-4
CAWSIRQGTLRKQYF | TRBV30
CASRRGQGRTEAFF | TRBV11-1
CASSLQGALPAYEQYF | TRBV5-1
CASSVGATSGKTDTQYF | TRBV9
CASTAILNTEAFF | TRBV6-1
CASSVAGAPIRYGYTF | TRBV2
CASSHPAPSDTQYF | TRBV4-1
CASGFGQGEYEQYF | TRBV12-5
CASSLVRRAEQYF | TRBV7-2
CASSMRANEKLFF | TRBV4-3
CSARAGTGGKEQYF | TRBV29-1
CASSPGQDTDTQYF | TRBV5-1
CASSRPAGGEQYF | TRBV5-1
CASSRGGPSNYGYTF | TRBV4-1
CASSPLQGKREKLFF | TRBV27
CASSKTRGDRLLQETQYF | TRBV21-1
CASSSRPGTDTQYF | TRBV5-1
CASSQSTGTGAPTF | TRBV7-6
CASSVVGRALYNEQFF | TRBV9
CASSPVSQGASGANVLTF | TRBV18
CSVEEEDRGGGYTF | TRBV29-1
CASSVVPGAGREQYF | TRBV9
CASSSRQGADYGYTF | TRBV7-2
CASSSRLAGNSYEQYF | TRBV6-6
CASLAQNYGYTF | TRBV6-1
CASRRASGTYNEQFF | TRBV2
CASTDRGLDEQYF | TRBV18
CSVGGVSEAFF | TRBV29-1
CASSLAPPTGNHGYTF | TRBV7-2
CASSLGLAVNEQFF | TRBV14
CASSPRRIPDTQYF | TRBV7-9
CASSRGGELFF | TRBV18
CASSTQRGGLDEQYF | TRBV4-2
CASSPLYEQYF | TRBV7-9
CAWSPLTYNEQFF | TRBV30
CASSSPGGADTQYF | TRBV5-1
CASSGSTGTYYGYTF | TRBV5-1
CASSLLRPGRGGYTF | TRBV7-9
CASSFVQGAYEQYF | TRBV7-2
CASSLGQFSGANVLTF | TRBV5-1
CASSLDRLEKLFF | TRBV11-2
CASSITGTINQPQHF | TRBV19